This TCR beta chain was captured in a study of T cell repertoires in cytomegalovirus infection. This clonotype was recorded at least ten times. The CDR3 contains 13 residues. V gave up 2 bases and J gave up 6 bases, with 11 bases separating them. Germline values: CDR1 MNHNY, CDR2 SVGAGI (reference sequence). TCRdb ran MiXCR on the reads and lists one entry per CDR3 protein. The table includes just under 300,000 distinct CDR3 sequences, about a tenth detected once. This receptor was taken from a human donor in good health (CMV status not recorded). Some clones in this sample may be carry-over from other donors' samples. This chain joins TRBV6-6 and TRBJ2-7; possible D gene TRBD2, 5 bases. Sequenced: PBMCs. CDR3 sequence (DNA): TGTGCCAGCAGTTACGATGGAGGTCCCGAGCAGTACGTC. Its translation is CASSYDGGPEQYV.